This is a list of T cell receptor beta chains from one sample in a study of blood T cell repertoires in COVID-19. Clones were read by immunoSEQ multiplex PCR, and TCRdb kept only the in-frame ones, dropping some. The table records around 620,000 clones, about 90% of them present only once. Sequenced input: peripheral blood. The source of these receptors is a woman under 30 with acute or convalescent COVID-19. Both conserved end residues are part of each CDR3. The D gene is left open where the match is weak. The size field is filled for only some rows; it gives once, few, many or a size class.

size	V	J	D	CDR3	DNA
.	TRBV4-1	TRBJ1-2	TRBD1	CASSRPGQSYGYTF	TGCGCCAGCAGCCGCCCGGGACAGTCATATGGCTACACCTTC
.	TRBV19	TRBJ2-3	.	CASSIPGDSTDTQYF	TGTGCCAGTAGTATCCCAGGGGATAGCACAGATACGCAGTATTTT
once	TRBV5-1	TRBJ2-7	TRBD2	CASSSGLAGAFTYEQYF	TGCGCCAGCAGCTCGGGACTAGCGGGGGCCTTTACCTACGAGCAGTACTTC
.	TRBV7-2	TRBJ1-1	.	CATSLGQNTEAFF	TGTGCCACCTCCCTGGGGCAGAACACTGAAGCTTTCTTT
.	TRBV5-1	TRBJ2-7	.	CASSPPDKDYEQYF	TGCGCCAGCAGCCCGCCGGACAAAGACTACGAGCAGTACTTC
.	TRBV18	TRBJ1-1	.	CASSPYAGQPNTEAFF	TGTGCCAGCTCACCCTATGCAGGACAGCCGAACACTGAAGCTTTCTTT
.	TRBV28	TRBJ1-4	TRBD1	CASSLDRGRGEKLFF	TGTGCCAGCAGTTTGGACAGGGGGCGGGGTGAAAAACTGTTTTTT
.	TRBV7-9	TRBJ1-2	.	CASSPSWGLGGYTF	TGTGCCAGCAGCCCATCATGGGGGCTCGGGGGCTACACCTTC
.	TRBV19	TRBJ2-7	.	CASSIQGYEQYF	TGTGCCAGTAGTATACAGGGCTACGAGCAGTACTTC
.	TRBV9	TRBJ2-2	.	CASRPDSLAGELFF	TGTGCCAGCAGACCGGACAGCCTGGCCGGGGAGCTGTTTTTT
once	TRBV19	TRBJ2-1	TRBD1	CASSITGGGEQFF	TGTGCCAGTAGTATTACAGGGGGTGGTGAGCAGTTCTTC
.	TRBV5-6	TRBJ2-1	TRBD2	CASSSGLAGGEQFF	TGTGCCAGCAGCTCGGGACTAGCGGGGGGTGAGCAGTTCTTC
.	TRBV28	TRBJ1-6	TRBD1	CASSLDRGWAPLHF	TGTGCCAGCAGTTTAGACAGGGGATGGGCACCCCTCCACTTT
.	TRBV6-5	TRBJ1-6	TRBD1	CASSYSNQGDSPLHF	TGTGCCAGCAGTTACTCGAACCAGGGGGATTCACCCCTCCACTTT
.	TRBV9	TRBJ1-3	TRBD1	CASSVGQGSANTIYF	TGTGCCAGCAGCGTAGGACAGGGTTCTGCAAACACCATATATTTT
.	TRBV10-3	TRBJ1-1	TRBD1	CAISDHRGVTEAFF	TGTGCCATCAGTGACCACAGGGGGGTGACTGAAGCTTTCTTT
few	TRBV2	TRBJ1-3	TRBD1	CASRSTGARSGNTIYF	TGTGCCAGCAGATCGACAGGGGCCCGCTCTGGAAACACCATATATTTT
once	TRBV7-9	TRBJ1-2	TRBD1	CASSLAVSGTGVMPYGYTF	TGTGCCAGCAGTTTAGCCGTCTCCGGGACAGGTGTTATGCCTTATGGCTACACCTTC
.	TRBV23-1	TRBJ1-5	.	CASSHPQIARYSRVYSNQPQHF	TGCGCCAGCAGTCACCCCCAGATTGCTCGTTATTCGAGGGTTTATAGCAATCAGCCCCAGCATTTT
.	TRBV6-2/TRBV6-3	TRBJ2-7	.	CASSYSSGTYEQYF	TGTGCCAGCAGTTACTCGAGCGGCACGTACGAGCAGTACTTC
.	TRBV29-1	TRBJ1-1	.	CSPTRDLGTEAFF	TGCAGCCCGACCAGGGATTTGGGCACTGAAGCTTTCTTT
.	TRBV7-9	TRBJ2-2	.	CASSRRLGRNTGELFF	TGTGCCAGCAGTCGAAGGTTGGGGAGAAACACCGGGGAGCTGTTTTTT
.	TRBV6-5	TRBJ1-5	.	CASDPGGYANQPQHF	TGTGCCAGCGACCCCGGGGGGTACGCCAATCAGCCCCAGCATTTT
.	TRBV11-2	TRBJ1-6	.	CASSSLVGTYNSPLHF	TGTGCCAGCAGCTCCCTCGTTGGCACCTATAATTCACCCCTCCACTTT
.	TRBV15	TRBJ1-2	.	CATTYDRLYGYTF	TGTGCCACCACCTATGACAGACTCTATGGCTACACCTTC
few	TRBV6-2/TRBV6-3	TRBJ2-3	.	CASSLGHTDTQYF	TGTGCCAGCAGTCTCGGACACACAGATACGCAGTATTTT
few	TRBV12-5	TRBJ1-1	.	CASGRDRLLTEAFF	TGTGCTAGTGGTCGCGACAGGCTTCTGACTGAAGCTTTCTTT
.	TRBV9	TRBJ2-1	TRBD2	CASSAPGGGGGDEQFF	TGTGCCAGCAGCGCGCCCGGTGGCGGGGGGGGCGATGAGCAGTTCTTC
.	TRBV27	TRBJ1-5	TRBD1	CASSSGQLGVQPQHF	TGTGCCAGCAGTTCGGGACAGCTCGGGGTTCAGCCCCAGCATTTT
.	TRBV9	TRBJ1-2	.	CASSVAKLGNYYGYTF	TGTGCCAGCAGCGTAGCTAAGCTTGGTAATTACTATGGCTACACCTTC
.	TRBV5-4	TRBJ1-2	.	CASSLAPGGYTF	TGTGCCAGCAGCCTGGCGCCGGGGGGCTACACCTTC
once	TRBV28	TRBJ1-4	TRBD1	CASSRHTGGSRRKLFF	TGTGCCAGCAGCCGACATACAGGGGGCTCCAGGCGAAAACTGTTTTTT
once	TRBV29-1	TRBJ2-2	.	CSVLYGELFF	TGCAGTGTACTTTACGGGGAGCTGTTTTTT
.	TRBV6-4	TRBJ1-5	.	CASSRTVNQPQHF	TGTGCCAGCAGTCGGACAGTCAATCAGCCCCAGCATTTT
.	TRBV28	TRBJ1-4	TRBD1	CASSFSLPGQAYEKLFF	TGTGCCAGCAGTTTTAGCTTACCCGGACAGGCCTATGAAAAACTGTTTTTT
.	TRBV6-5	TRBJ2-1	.	CASSYDRLSSYNEQFF	TGTGCCAGCAGTTACGACAGACTCAGCTCCTACAATGAGCAGTTCTTC
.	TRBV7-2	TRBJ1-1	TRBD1	CASSKPGQGSSTEAFF	TGTGCCAGCAGCAAACCGGGACAGGGTTCTAGCACTGAAGCTTTCTTT
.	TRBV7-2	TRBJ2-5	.	CASSLRRRGSETQYF	TGTGCCAGCAGCTTACGCAGGAGGGGCTCGGAGACCCAGTACTTC
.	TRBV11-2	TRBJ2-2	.	CASRTIQKTWAGELFF	TGTGCCAGCAGGACAATCCAAAAGACATGGGCCGGGGAGCTGTTTTTT
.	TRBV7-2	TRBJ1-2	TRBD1	CASSFSQGVRYGYTF	TGTGCCAGCAGCTTCAGCCAGGGGGTTCGGTATGGCTACACCTTC
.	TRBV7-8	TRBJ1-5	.	CASSITGMVQPQHF	TGTGCCAGCAGCATTACAGGGATGGTTCAGCCCCAGCATTTT
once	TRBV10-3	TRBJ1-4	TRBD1	CAISHDRGEKLFF	TGTGCCATCAGCCATGACAGGGGGGAAAAACTGTTTTTT
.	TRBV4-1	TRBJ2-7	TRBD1	CASSQEWDRRSSYEQYF	TGCGCCAGCAGCCAAGAATGGGACAGGCGCTCCTCCTACGAGCAGTACTTC
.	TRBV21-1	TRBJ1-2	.	CASSKMGRVGGYTF	TGTGCCAGCAGCAAAATGGGGAGGGTGGGTGGCTACACCTTC
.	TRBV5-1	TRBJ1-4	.	CASSLDSIREKLFF	TGCGCCAGCAGCTTGGACAGCATACGGGAAAAACTGTTTTTT
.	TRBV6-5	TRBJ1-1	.	CASSYSQIGGKAFF	TGTGCCAGCAGTTACTCGCAAATTGGGGGGAAAGCTTTCTTT
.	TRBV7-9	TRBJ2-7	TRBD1	CASRLDRGHYEQYF	TGTGCCAGCAGACTCGACAGGGGCCACTACGAGCAGTACTTC
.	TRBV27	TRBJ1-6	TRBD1	CASSFIRDRGSPLHF	TGTGCCAGCAGTTTCATACGGGACAGGGGATCACCCCTCCACTTT
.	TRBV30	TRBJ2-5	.	CAWSQGFGDQETQYF	TGTGCCTGGAGCCAGGGGTTTGGGGACCAAGAGACCCAGTACTTC
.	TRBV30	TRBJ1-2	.	CAWSRDLNYGYTF	TGTGCCTGGAGTCGGGATTTAAACTATGGCTACACCTTC
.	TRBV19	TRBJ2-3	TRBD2	CASRREGSGTLTDTQYF	TGTGCCAGTAGGCGGGAGGGTAGCGGGACCCTCACAGATACGCAGTATTTT
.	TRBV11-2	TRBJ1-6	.	CASSTPDSVNSPLHF	TGTGCCAGCAGCACCCCAGACAGTGTTAATTCACCCCTCCACTTT
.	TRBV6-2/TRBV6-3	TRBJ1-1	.	CASSRQPEAFF	TGTGCCAGCAGTCGACAGCCTGAAGCTTTCTTT
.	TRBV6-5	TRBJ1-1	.	CASSYEGVNTEAFF	TGTGCCAGCAGTTACGAGGGCGTGAACACTGAAGCTTTCTTT
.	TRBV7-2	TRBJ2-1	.	CASSPRSGDLNEQFF	TGTGCCAGCAGCCCTAGGTCCGGGGACTTAAATGAGCAGTTCTTC
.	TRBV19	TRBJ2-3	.	CASSRGDTQYF	TGTGCCAGTAGCCGGGGAGATACGCAGTATTTT
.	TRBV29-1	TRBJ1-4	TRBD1	CSVGRTGGNEKLFF	TGCAGCGTCGGACGGACAGGGGGAAATGAAAAACTGTTTTTT